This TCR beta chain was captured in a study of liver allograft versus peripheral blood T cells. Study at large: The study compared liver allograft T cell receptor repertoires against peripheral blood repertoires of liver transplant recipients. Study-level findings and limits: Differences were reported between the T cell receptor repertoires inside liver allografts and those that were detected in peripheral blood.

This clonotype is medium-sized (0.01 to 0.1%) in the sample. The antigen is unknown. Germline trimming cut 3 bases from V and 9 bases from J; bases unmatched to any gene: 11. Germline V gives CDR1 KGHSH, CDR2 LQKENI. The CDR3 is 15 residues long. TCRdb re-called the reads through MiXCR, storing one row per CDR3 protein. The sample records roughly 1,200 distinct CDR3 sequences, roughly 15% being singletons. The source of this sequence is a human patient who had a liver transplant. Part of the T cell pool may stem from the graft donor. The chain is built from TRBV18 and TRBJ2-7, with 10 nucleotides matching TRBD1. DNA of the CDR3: TGTGCCAGCTCACCTACGCCGGGACAGGGGTCCGGGCAGTACTTC. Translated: CASSPTPGQGSGQYF.